Detailed here is one TCR beta chain. Its recognized antigen is unknown. No qualities accompany the bases; no much larger clone lies one base away. Deep-level sequencing was performed on ex vivo total memory CD4+ samples, with a detection sensitivity of one cell in 200,000. The QIAamp DNA Micro Kit was used to extract genomic DNA from cell pellets, and the quantity and purity of the genomic DNA were checked by spectrophotometry. The immunoSEQ multiplex PCR assay was used to amplify TCR Vbeta CDR3 regions. The amplicons were sequenced on the Illumina HiSeq platform. The retrieved sequences were 87 nucleotides in length and included the CDR3 region. For the original study's pipeline: Each unique productive TCR Vbeta nucleotide sequence counted as a clonotype and was quantified by productive template frequency from ImmunoSEQ Analyzer V3.0. Expanded clonotypes were defined using a threshold set at the top 5th percentile of each repertoire ranked by frequency. The R package fossil was used to compute repertoire overlap as Chao-Jaccard, and the R package MASS was used to visualize the overlap by nonmetric multidimensional scaling. TCRdb holds this immuneACCESS table with in-frame rearrangements only. Some clones are missing; in checked studies, unresolved V genes explain under half, and the rest has no known cause. That table supplies the V and J calls and clone size; D and trimming were determined from the DNA. The sample table records some 29,000 clones; about 80% of these occur just once. The biggest ten clones account for around 1.8% of the sample.

On a FACSAria III, memory CD4+ T cells were FACS-sorted to over 98% purity, defined as all CD4+ cells except CD45RA+CCR7+CD95- naive cells. Blood from healthy donors came from blood donation centers in Switzerland. Total CD4+ T cells and monocytes were enriched by positive selection with CD4 and CD14 magnetic microbeads. Before sorting, CD8+, CD14+, CD16+, CD56+, CD19+ and CD25-bright cells were excluded. In two blood donors, total memory CD4+ T cells were sequenced directly ex vivo to assess in vivo expansion of bacteria-reactive clonotypes. Ficoll-Paque Plus was used to isolate peripheral blood mononuclear cells from donor blood. The CDR3 covers 15 residues, taking in both the cysteine and the phenylalanine. Only CDR3 DNA is held: 45 bases, read in frame from base 1. After removal of 7 bases from V and 4 bases from J, the junction retains 9 bases not matched to a gene. Taken from the germline V gene, the CDR1 and CDR2 loops are MGHDK and SYGVNS.

This sample was included in a study of human CD4 T cells and Enterobacteriaceae (dated by TCRdb to 2018 to 2020). Summary of the overall study and its limitations: The reactivity of ex vivo clonotypes was inferred solely by matching the nucleotide sequences of those clonotypes to CFSE-low cultures from the same donors. Ex vivo, broadly cross-reactive clonotypes were observed to appear more expanded than specific clonotypes, with about 55% of the 19 and most of the roughly 35 being found within the top 5%.

The rearranged segments are TRBV25-1 and TRBJ1-4, with 7 central nucleotides matching TRBD1. Sequenced material: memory CD4+ T cells from blood. Interpreted using the paper, the cell subset or site label stands for: total memory CD4 T cells sorted directly ex vivo, unstimulated. The clonotype was recovered from a human donor in good health. The sequenced DNA is TGTGCCAGCATGAAGTGGGACAGAAGTAATGAAAAACTGTTTTTT. Protein translation: CASMKWDRSNEKLFF.